This T cell receptor (beta chain) was sequenced for a study of Graves' ophthalmopathy and Graves' hyperthyroidism (dated by TCRdb to 2016 to 2019). About the full investigation: Stable hyperthyroidism was defined as no progression to ophthalmopathy within 18 months of follow-up. The study used TCR beta repertoire signatures to distinguish Graves' ophthalmopathy from Graves' hyperthyroidism and to predict progression to ophthalmopathy. In total, some 140 blood samples were TCR-sequenced: 43 ophthalmopathy, around 75 hyperthyroidism and about 17 hyperthyroidism-to-ophthalmopathy patients. A discovery set of 100 patients (about 45 ophthalmopathy, 55 to 60 stable hyperthyroidism) was enrolled to explore V-J signatures distinguishing ophthalmopathy from hyperthyroidism. An independent validation cohort was composed of fewer than 20 hyperthyroidism patients and about 16 patients who later progressed from hyperthyroidism to ophthalmopathy. In over 5 hyperthyroidism patients, the T-cell repertoire of thyroid tissue was compared with the T-cell repertoire of blood. Following sampling, methimazole starting at 30 mg daily was administered to hyperthyroidism patients, and high-dose intravenous methylprednisolone was administered to ophthalmopathy patients. Overall study results and their limits: Most expanded thyroid clonotypes with frequency above 0.001 were also detected in blood, suggesting blood repertoires may reflect the thyroid immune response. In validation, the model predicted ophthalmopathy progression with about 71% sensitivity and about 73% specificity; 12 predicted patients were CT-confirmed with GO in a median of about 6.1 months. The 13-signature model separated ophthalmopathy from stable hyperthyroidism with approximately 90% sensitivity and almost 84% specificity in cross-validation, and 80%/75% in the test set. No statistical method was used to predetermine the sample size, and group allocation was not hidden from the investigators.

There are many counts of this clonotype. Its antigen has not been determined. No base quality information exists; no much larger clone differs at one position. TCR beta CDR3 regions were amplified from RNA transcripts for repertoire sequencing. The first round of RT-PCR was done with HTBI primers and the Qiagen OneStep RT-PCR kit, and was followed by a second round of multiplex PCR, then size selection and purification. Sequencing of the libraries was carried out on an Illumina HiSeq2000 in paired-end mode with 100 bp reads. As for the authors' bioinformatics: SOAPnuke was used to process the reads, throwing out any read that had adapters, had uncalled bases, had a mean Phred below 15, or lacked an exact constant-primer or identifier match. High-quality paired reads were merged with COPE v1.2.5. Each unique nucleotide sequence was treated as a clonotype, and MiTCR v1.1 was used to align the clonotypes to the IMGT TRB V, D and J references. The analysis was limited to V-J combinations with a frequency above 0.0001, which together covered 99.2% of the repertoires. A TCR clonal expansion and chaos score per V-J combination was defined as the ratio of F50 clonal expansion to chaos observed in the TCRdist matrix. Welch's t-statistics and random forest were used to reduce the features to some 13 V-J combinations, which were then used as input to a naive Bayes classifier. The similarity between thyroid and blood repertoires was quantified using the Morisita-Horn index. Through fastp at Q25 and MiXCR, TCRdb rebuilt clones from the public reads, retaining in-frame beta chains. All rows with the same CDR3 protein become a single entry with the most common DNA and genes. The V and J calls were not made by the authors but by TCRdb's processing. Counted in this sample were 560,000 or so distinct CDR3 sequences; under 40% of them appeared once. The leading ten clones occupy 3.5% to 5% of the sample.

Hyperthyroidism patients were newly diagnosed, were aged 18 to 65 years, and had a disease duration under 2 months. Patients were excluded if they had other autoimmune diseases, uncontrolled infections, pregnancy or lactation. Clinical symptoms, serum thyroxine, TRAb, thyroid ultrasound and orbital computed tomography formed the basis of the diagnosis. Trizol reagent was used to extract the total RNA, and its quality was then checked on an Agilent 2100 Bioanalyzer. From a lookup of the germline V gene, CDR1 and CDR2 are SQVTM and ANQGSEA. Inclusive of the bounding cysteine and phenylalanine, the CDR3 is 13 residues long. Only CDR3 DNA is held: 39 bases, read in frame from base 1. Trimming costs V 4 bases and J 0 bases, and their ends lie 9 bases apart.

This TCR derives from an adult man with Graves' hyperthyroidism. The chain employs TRBV29-1 and TRBJ1-2; the D segment cannot be called with confidence. Specimen: peripheral blood or thyroid tissue (not recorded which). CDR3 region: CSVVAGTNYGYTF. The base sequence is TGCAGCGTTGTCGCCGGGACTAACTATGGCTACACCTTC.